This T cell receptor (beta chain) emerged from a study of T cell responses to AZD1222 COVID-19 vaccine. Concerning this clone itself: What it binds is unknown.

The CDR3 extends over 12 amino acids. With 4 bases clipped from V and 4 bases from J, the junction kept 1 base outside the gene matches. CDR1 and CDR2 (germline): LGHDT, YNNKEL (reference sequence). The study, taken as a whole, reports: Reports indicate that nearly half of spike-specific TCRs are directed at unmutated variant regions.

Assay: immunoSEQ multiplex PCR; the TCRdb copy retains only in-frame clones and omits some. The table shows approximately 85,000 clones, with roughly 90% occurring only once. The chain carries TRBV3-1 (or the pseudogene TRBV3-2) and TRBJ2-7; 7 bases are shared with TRBD2. This receptor was identified in an adult in good health. The material was peripheral blood, obtained on day 0 of AZD1222 vaccination. The CDR3 nucleotides read TGTGCCAGCAGCCCCGGGGGGTACGAGCAGTACTTC. It is translated as CASSPGGYEQYF.